The entry below describes one TCR beta chain. No antigen is known for it. Method: immunoSEQ multiplex PCR; TCRdb's copy keeps in-frame clones and lacks some. The sample yields about 6,000 clones, roughly 80% seen once. CDR1 and CDR2 (germline): SGHNT, YYREEE (reference sequence). Trimming removed 4 bases from V and 4 bases from J, with 17 bases in between. The CDR3 extends over 15 amino acids. This record belongs to a study of T cell clonotyping in hematopoietic cell transplantation. Study outcomes and limitations: Higher Inverse Simpson Index values in graft donor and pretransplant recipient predicted broader posttransplant TCR diversity. Pathologically expanded recipient clonotypes increased progressively from day 30 to day 180 as diversity fell. Few recipient clonotypes overlapped donors; over 97% were de novo at given depth.

The sample was peripheral blood mononuclear cells, taken 180 days after allogeneic stem cell transplant. This clonotype was sampled from a male patient aged 70-79 years who had an allogeneic stem cell transplant from an unrelated donor, so T cells may come from the graft donor. Some clones in this sample may be carry-over from other donors' samples. This rearrangement joins TRBV5-4 to TRBJ1-2; D might be TRBD1 (5 bases). The CDR3: CASSPGSPGLYGYTF. As DNA, the CDR3 is TGTGCCAGCAGCCCAGGTAGTCCGGGACTCTATGGCTACACCTTC.